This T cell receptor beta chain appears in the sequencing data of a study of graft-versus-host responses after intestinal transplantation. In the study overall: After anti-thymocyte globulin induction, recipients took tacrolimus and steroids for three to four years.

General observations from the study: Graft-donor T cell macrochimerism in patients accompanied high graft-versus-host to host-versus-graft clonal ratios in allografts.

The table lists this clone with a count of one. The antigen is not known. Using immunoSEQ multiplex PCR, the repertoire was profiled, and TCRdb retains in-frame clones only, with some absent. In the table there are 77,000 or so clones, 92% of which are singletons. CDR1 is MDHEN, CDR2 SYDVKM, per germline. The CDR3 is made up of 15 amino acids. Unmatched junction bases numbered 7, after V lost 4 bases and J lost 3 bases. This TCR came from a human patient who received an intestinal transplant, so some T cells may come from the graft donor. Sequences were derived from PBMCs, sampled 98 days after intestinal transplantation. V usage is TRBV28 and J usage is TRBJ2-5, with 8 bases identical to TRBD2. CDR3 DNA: TGTGCCAGCAGTTCCCCGGGACTAGGAGAAGAGACCCAGTACTTC. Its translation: CASSSPGLGEETQYF.